This T cell receptor (beta chain) was sequenced for a study of T cell responses to AZD1222 COVID-19 vaccine (dated by TCRdb to the early 2020s). Looking at the study overall: AZD1222 recipients whose second dose came at about 4 weeks and those whose second dose came at about 12 weeks were combined into one group, since spike-specific TCR depth and breadth did not differ between the two schedules. A total of under 250 trial participants underwent TCR sequencing, of whom nearly 210 had received two doses of AZD1222 and some 25 had received two doses of the MenACWY control vaccine. Trial participants were enrolled by age into subgroups of 18-55, 56-69 and 70-plus years, and roughly 160, 29 and 62 TCR-sequenced participants, respectively, were included in these subgroups.

About this clone itself: Its antigen is not yet known. No base qualities exist here, and no much larger clone lies one base off it.

According to the study, the label for this sample's time point signals: baseline before first vaccination. The vaccinee samples were drawn from two UK trials, COV001 and COV002, one of which was a single-blind randomized controlled phase 2/3 trial testing AZD1222 (ChAdOx1 nCoV-19) in healthy adults. For TCRbeta chain sequencing, PBMC samples were collected from trial participants at day 0 and at day 28 after the second dose. What the research found in general, with its limitations: CD4 TCRs associated with the vaccine covered the entire spike protein, and the dominant responses were in regions 160-218 and 743-854. Only 5 to 7 AZD1222 recipients were SARS-CoV-2 seropositive at baseline, limiting conclusions about previously exposed vaccinees. Because no samples from the day 14 peak response were available, repertoires could be characterized only after the peak T cell response. Reportedly, almost half of the unique spike-specific TCRs recognized epitopes lying outside the regions that are mutated in the B.1.351 and B.1.1.7 variants. Participants were mostly white British and included more females than males, and it was suggested by the authors that clonal diversity may have been underestimated. Spike-specific TCR breadth and depth rose significantly after two AZD1222 doses compared with day 0 and with MenACWY recipients. The 56-69-year group was small, and its depth increase did not reach significance, likely because of low power.

The CDR3 regions of human TCRbeta chains were analyzed by immunosequencing. The paper's data handling went like this. Repertoire TCRs were matched against a reference library of SARS-CoV-2-specific TCRs generated with the MIRA antigen-specificity platform. Breadth was defined as the fraction of unique TCRs that were SARS-CoV-2-associated, and depth was defined as the fraction of total T cells that were SARS-CoV-2-associated. Using the MIRA data, every spike-specific TCR was mapped to the spike region that the TCR reacted to and assigned to either a CD4 or a CD8 class. Log10-transformed breadth and depth values were compared by one-way ANOVA with Sidak's multiple comparisons tests. Sourced from immuneACCESS, this table was stored by TCRdb with only in-frame sequences that have V and J called. A share of the clones is absent; for the studies checked, an unresolved V gene accounts for under half, and the remainder has no known explanation. That table supplies the V and J calls and clone size; D and trimming were determined from the DNA. This sample comprises about 200,000 clones, 88% of them detected only once. Approximately 8% of the sample belongs to the ten largest clones.

The CDR3 covers 15 residues, taking in both the cysteine and the phenylalanine. The sequence is cut down to CDR3 DNA, 45 bases in frame from base 1. Trimming removed 1 base from V and 1 base from J, leaving 11 bases between the germline ends. Looking up the germline V gene (reference sequence) yields CDR1 SGHNT and CDR2 YYREEE. The material was peripheral blood, obtained on day 0 of AZD1222 vaccination. The chain employs TRBV5-4 and TRBJ1-1; no D segment can be confidently identified. The sequence was obtained from an adult in good health. The DNA is TGTGCCAGCAGCTTGCTGACGGTCACGAACACTGAAGCTTTCTTT. Its amino acids are CASSLLTVTNTEAFF. With the portions outside the CDR3 filled from the reference TRBV5-4 and TRBJ1-1 genes, the complete variable region becomes ETGVTQSPTHLIKTRGQQVTLRCSSQSGHNTVSWYQQALGQGPQFIFQYYREEENGRGNFPPRFSGLQFPNYSSELNVNALELDDSALYLCASSLLTVTNTEAFFGQGTRLTVV.